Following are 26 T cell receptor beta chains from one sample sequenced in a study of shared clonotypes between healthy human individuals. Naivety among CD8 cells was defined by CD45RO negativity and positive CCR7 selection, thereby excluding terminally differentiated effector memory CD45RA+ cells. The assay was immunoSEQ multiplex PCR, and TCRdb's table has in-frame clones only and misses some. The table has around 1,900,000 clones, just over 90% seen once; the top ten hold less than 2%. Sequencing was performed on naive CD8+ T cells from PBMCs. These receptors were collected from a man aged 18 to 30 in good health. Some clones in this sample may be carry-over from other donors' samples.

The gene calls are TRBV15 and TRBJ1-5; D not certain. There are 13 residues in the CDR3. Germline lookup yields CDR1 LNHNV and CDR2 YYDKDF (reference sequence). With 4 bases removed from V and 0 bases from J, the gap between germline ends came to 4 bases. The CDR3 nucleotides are TGTGCCACCAGCAAGAATAGCAATCAGCCCCAGCATTTT. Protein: CATSKNSNQPQHF.

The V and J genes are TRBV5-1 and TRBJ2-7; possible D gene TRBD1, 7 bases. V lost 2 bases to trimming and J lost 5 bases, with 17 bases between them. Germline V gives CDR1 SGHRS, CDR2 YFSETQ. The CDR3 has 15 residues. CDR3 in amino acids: CASSLMEGASHEQYF. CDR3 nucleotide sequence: TGCGCCAGCAGCTTAATGGAGGGGGCAAGCCACGAGCAGTACTTC.

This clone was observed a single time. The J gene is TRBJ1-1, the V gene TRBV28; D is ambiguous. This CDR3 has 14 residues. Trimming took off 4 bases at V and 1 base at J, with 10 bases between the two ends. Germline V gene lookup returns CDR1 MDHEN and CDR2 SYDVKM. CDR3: CASSSPRANTEAFF. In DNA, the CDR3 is TGTGCCAGCAGTTCCCCCCGGGCGAACACTGAAGCTTTCTTT.

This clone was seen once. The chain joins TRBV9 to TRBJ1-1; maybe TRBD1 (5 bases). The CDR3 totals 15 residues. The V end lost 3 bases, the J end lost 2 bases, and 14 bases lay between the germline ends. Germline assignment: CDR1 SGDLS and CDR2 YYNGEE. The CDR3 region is CASSEYLGGNTEAFF. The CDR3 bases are TGTGCCAGCAGCGAATACCTCGGGGGAAACACTGAAGCTTTCTTT.

Here the CDR3 DNA reads TGTGCCAGCAGCATCGGGACAGCCTACAATGAGCAGTTCTTC. Protein product: CASSIGTAYNEQFF. The V gene is TRBV9, the J gene TRBJ2-1; 7 nucleotides line up with TRBD1. The CDR3 totals 14 residues. The germline V gene has CDR1 SGDLS and CDR2 YYNGEE. V shed 4 bases, J shed 2 bases, and the junction held 3 bases outside the gene matches.

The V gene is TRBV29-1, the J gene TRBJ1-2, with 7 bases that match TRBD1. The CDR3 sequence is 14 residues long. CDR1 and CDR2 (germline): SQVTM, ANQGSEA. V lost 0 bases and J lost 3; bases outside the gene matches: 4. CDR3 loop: CSVEERGRDYGYTF. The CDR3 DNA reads TGCAGCGTTGAAGAAAGGGGGCGCGACTATGGCTACACCTTC. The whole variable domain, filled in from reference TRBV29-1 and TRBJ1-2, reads SAVISQKPSRDICQRGTSLTIQCQVDSQVTMMFWYRQQPGQSLTLIATANQGSEATYESGFVIDKFPISRPNLTFSTLTVSNMSPEDSSIYLCSVEERGRDYGYTFGSGTRLTVV.

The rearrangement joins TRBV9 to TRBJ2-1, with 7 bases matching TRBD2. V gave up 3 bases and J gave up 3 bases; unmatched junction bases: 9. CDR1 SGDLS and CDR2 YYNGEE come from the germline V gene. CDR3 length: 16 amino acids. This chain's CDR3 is CASSGSSGLLYNEQFF. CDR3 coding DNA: TGTGCCAGCAGCGGGTCTAGCGGACTGCTCTACAATGAGCAGTTCTTC.

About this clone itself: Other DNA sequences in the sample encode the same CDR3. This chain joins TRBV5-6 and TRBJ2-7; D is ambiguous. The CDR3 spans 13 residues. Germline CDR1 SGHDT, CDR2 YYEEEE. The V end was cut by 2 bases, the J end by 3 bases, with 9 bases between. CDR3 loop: CASSFGRFYEQYF. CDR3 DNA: TGTGCCAGCAGCTTCGGCAGGTTCTACGAGCAGTACTTC.

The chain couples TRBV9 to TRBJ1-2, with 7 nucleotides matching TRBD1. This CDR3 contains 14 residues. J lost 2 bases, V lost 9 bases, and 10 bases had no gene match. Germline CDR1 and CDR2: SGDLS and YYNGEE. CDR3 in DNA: TGTGCCAACTCGGCCCAGACAGGGAACTATGGCTACACCTTC. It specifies CANSAQTGNYGYTF.

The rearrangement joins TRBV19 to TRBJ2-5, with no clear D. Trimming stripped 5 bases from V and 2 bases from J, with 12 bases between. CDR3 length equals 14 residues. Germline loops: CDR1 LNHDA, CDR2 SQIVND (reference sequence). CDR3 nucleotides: TGTGCCAGTAGTCCTCTGCGGAAGCAAGAGACCCAGTACTTC. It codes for CASSPLRKQETQYF.

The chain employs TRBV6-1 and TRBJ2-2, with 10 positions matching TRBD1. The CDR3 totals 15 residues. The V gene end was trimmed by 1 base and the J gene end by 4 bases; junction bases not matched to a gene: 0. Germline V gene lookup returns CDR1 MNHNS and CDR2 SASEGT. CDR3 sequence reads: CASSEGTGGTGELFF. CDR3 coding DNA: TGTGCCAGCAGTGAAGGGACAGGGGGCACCGGGGAGCTGTTTTTT.

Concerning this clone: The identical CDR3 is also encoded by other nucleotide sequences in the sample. The CDR3: CASSSRPSYEQYF. For the CDR3, the DNA is TGTGCCAGCAGTTCAAGGCCGAGCTACGAGCAGTACTTC. This chain connects TRBV27 to TRBJ2-7, with no clear D. The CDR3 runs 13 residues. V was trimmed by 4 bases and J by 3 bases, leaving 10 bases between them. Germline values: CDR1 MNHEY, CDR2 SMNVEV (reference sequence).

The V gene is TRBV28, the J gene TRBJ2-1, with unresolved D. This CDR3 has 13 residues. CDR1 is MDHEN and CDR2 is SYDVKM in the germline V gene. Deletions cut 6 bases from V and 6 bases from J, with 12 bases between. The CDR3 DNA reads TGTGCCAGCAGCGGACCCCTCGGCAATGAGCAGTTCTTC. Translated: CASSGPLGNEQFF.

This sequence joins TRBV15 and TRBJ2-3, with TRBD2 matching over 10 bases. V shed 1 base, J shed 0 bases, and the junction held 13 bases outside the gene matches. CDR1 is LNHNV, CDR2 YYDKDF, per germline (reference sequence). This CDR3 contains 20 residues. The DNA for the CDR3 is TGTGCCACCAGCAGAGCTCGTACCTGGGGGACTAGCGAAAGCACAGATACGCAGTATTTT. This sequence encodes CATSRARTWGTSESTDTQYF.

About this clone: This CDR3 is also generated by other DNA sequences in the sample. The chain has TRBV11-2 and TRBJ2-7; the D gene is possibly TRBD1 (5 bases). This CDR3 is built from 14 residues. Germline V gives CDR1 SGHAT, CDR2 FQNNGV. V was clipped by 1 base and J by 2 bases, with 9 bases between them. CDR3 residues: CASSLGRAAYEQYF. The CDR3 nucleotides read TGTGCCAGCAGCTTAGGCAGGGCGGCCTACGAGCAGTACTTC. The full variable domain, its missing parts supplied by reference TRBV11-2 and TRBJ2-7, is EAGVAQSPRYKIIEKRQSVAFWCNPISGHATLYWYQQILGQGPKLLIQFQNNGVVDDSQLPKDRFSAERLKGVDSTLKIQPAKLEDSAVYLCASSLGRAAYEQYFGPGTRLTVT.

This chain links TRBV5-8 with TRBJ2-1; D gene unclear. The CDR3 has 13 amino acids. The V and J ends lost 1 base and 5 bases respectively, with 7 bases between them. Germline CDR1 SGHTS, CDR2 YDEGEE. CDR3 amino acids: CASSLLSHNEQFF. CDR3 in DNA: TGTGCCAGCAGCTTGCTTAGCCACAATGAGCAGTTCTTC.

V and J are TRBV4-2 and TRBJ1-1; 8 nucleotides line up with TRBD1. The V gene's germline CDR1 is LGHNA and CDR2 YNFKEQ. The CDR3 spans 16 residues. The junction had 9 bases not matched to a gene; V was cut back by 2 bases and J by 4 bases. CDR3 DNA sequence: TGTGCCAGCAGCCAACAATTAACAGGGGGGGGCACTGAAGCTTTCTTT. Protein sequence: CASSQQLTGGGTEAFF.

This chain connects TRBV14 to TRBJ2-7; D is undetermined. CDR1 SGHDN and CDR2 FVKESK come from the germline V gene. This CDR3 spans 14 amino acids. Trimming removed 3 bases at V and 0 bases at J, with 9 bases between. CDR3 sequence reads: CASSQGGISYEQYF. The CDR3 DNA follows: TGTGCCAGCAGCCAGGGCGGTATCTCCTACGAGCAGTACTTC.

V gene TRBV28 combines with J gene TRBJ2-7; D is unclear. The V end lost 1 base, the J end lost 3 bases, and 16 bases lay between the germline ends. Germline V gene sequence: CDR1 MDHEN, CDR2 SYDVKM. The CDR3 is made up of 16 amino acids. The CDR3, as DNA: TGTGCCAGCAGTTTATTAAACGGAGTAAATCACTACGAGCAGTACTTC. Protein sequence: CASSLLNGVNHYEQYF.

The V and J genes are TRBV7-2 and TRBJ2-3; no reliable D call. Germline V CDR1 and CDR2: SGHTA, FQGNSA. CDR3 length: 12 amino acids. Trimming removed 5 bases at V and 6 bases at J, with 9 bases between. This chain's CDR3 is CASSQRSDTQYF. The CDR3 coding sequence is TGTGCCAGCAGCCAGCGTTCTGATACGCAGTATTTT.

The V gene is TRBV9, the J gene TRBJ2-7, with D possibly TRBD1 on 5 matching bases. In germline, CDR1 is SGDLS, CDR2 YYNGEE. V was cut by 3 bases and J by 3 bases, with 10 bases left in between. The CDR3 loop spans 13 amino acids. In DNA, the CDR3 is TGTGCCAGCAGCGGGGGCCTGGGCTACGAGCAGTACTTC. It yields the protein CASSGGLGYEQYF.

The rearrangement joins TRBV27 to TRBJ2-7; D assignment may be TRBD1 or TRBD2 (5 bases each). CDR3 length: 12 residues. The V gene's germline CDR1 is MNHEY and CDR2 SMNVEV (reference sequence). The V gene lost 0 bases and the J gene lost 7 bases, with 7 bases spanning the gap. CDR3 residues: CASSLSRGEQYF. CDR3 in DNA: TGTGCCAGCAGTTTATCGAGGGGAGAGCAGTACTTC.

CDR3 residues: CASSKWTGEGPDTQYF. Here the CDR3 DNA reads TGTGCCAGCAGTAAATGGACAGGGGAAGGGCCAGATACGCAGTATTTT. The chain is built from TRBV2 and TRBJ2-3, with 9 bases matching TRBD1. V was pared by 5 bases and J by 4 bases, with 10 bases of the junction left unmatched. The CDR3 runs 16 residues. Germline-derived CDR1 and CDR2 are SNHLY and FYNNEI. The complete variable domain, with remaining parts taken from reference TRBV2 and TRBJ2-3, reads EPEVTQTPSHQVTQMGQEVILRCVPISNHLYFYWYRQILGQKVEFLVSFYNNEISEKSEIFDDQFSVERPDGSNFTLKIRSTKLEDSAMYFCASSKWTGEGPDTQYFGPGTRLTVL.

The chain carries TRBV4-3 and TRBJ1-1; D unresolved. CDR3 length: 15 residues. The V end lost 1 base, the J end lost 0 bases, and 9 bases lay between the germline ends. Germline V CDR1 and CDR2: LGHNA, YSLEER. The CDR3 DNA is TGCGCCAGCAGCCAAGGACGGTCCATGAACACTGAAGCTTTCTTT. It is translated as CASSQGRSMNTEAFF.

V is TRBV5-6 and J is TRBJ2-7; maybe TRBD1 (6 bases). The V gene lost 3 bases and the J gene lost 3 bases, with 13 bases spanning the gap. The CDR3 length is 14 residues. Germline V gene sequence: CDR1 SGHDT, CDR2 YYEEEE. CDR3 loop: CASSSTLQGYEQYF. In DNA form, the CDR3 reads TGTGCCAGCAGCTCAACCCTACAGGGCTACGAGCAGTACTTC.

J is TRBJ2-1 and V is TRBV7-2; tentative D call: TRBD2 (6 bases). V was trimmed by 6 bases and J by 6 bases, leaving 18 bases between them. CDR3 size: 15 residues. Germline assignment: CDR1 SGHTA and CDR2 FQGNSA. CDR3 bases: TGTGCCAGCAGTAATAGCGGCTACCTCCCCAATGAGCAGTTCTTC. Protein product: CASSNSGYLPNEQFF.